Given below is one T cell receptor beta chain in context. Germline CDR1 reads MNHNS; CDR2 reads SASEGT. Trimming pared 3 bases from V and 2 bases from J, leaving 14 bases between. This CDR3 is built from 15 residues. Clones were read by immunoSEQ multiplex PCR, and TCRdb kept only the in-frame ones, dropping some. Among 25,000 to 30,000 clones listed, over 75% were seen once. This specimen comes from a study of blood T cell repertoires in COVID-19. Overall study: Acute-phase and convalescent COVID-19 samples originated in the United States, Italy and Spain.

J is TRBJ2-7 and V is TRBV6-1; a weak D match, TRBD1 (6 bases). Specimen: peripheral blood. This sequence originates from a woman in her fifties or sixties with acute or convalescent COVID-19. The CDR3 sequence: CASSEPGTTTYEQYF. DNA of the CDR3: TGTGCCAGCAGTGAGCCTGGGACAACTACCTACGAGCAGTACTTC.